This T cell receptor (beta chain) comes out of a study of T cells in Graves' hyperthyroidism and ophthalmopathy. Trimming pared 6 bases from V and 2 bases from J, leaving 10 bases between. Germline-derived CDR1 and CDR2 are MNHNS and SASEGT. The CDR3 is 13 residues long. No ophthalmopathy progression within 18 months constituted stable Graves' hyperthyroidism. This clonotype appeared many times. Its antigen is not known. Findings and caveats of the study: Within blood appeared most thyroid clonotypes that had expanded above 0.001. A model of 13 V-J features distinguished ophthalmopathy from stable hyperthyroidism.

Amplification yielded TCR beta CDR3 regions, with RNA transcripts as the source. When the TCR CDR3 underwent first-round RT-PCR, the HTBI primer set was used. TCRdb analysed the multiplex PCR reads with MiXCR anew, one entry per CDR3 protein. The sample lists around 290,000 distinct CDR3 sequences; approximately 14% were seen once. The chain is built from TRBV6-1 and TRBJ1-2; no definite D call. Sequenced: blood. The TCR was taken from a woman aged 40 to 50 with Graves' hyperthyroidism. DNA of the CDR3: TGTGCCAGCAGCAACTTCATAAACTATGGCTACACCTTC. This encodes CASSNFINYGYTF.